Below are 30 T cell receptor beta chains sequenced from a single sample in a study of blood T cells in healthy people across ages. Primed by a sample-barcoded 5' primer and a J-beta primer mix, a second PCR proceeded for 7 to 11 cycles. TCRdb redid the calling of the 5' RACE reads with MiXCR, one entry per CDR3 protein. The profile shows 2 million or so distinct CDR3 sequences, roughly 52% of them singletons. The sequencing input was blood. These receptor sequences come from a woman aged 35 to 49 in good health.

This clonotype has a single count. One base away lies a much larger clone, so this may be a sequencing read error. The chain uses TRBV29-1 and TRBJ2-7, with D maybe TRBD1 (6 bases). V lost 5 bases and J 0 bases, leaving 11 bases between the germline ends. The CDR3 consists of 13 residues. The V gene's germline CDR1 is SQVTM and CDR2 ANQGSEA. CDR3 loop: CSVLNRVSYEQYF. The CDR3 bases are TGCAGCGTTCTTAACAGGGTCTCCTACGAGCAGTACTTC.

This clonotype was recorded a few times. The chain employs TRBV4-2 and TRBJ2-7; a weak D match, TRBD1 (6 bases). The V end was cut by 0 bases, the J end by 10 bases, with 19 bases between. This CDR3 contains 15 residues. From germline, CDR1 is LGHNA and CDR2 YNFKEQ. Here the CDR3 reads CASSQDRTGSVEQYF. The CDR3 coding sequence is TGTGCCAGCAGCCAAGATCGTACAGGGAGTGTCGAACAGTACTTC.

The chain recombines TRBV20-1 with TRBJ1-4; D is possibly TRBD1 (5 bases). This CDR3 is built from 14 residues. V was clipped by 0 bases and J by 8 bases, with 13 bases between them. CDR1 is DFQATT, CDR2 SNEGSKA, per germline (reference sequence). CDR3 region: CSARDRVFWEKLFF. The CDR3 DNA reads TGCAGTGCTAGAGACAGGGTATTTTGGGAAAAACTGTTTTTT.

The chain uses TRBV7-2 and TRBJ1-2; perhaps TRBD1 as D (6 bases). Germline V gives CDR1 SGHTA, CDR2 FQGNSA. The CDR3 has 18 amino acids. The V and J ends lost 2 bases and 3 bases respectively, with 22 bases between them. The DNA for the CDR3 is TGTGCCAGCAGCTTAAAGCCTTTTTCCACAGGGACCCACTATGGCTACACCTTC. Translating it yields CASSLKPFSTGTHYGYTF.

CDR3 region: CASSLRNRVTGYTF. CDR3 sequence (DNA): TGTGCCAGCAGCTTAAGGAACAGGGTTACTGGCTACACCTTC. The chain links TRBV7-8 to TRBJ1-2, with D possibly TRBD1 on 6 matching bases. The CDR3 runs to 14 residues. Germline CDR1 reads SGHVS; CDR2 reads FQNEAQ. The ends were cut back, 2 bases at V and 7 bases at J, with 14 bases in the middle. Variable domain in full (rest from reference TRBV7-8 and TRBJ1-2): GAGVSQSPRYKVAKRGQDVALRCDPISGHVSLFWYQQALGQGPEFLTYFQNEAQLDKSGLPSDRFFAERPEGSVSTLKIQRTQQEDSAVYLCASSLRNRVTGYTFGSGTRLTVV.

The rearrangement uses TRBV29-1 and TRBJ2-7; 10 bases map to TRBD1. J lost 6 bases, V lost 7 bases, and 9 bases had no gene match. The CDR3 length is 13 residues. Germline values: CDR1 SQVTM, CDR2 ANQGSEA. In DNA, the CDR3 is TGCAGCGCAGGACAGGGGGGTCTCGGCGAGCAGTACTTC. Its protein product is CSAGQGGLGEQYF.

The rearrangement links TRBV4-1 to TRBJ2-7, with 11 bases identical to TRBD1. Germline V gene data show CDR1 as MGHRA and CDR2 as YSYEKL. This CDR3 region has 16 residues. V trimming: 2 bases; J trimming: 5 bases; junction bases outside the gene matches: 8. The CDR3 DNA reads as TGCGCCAGCAGCCAACTCGGGACAGGGGGGCCCCACGAGCAGTACTTC. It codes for CASSQLGTGGPHEQYF.

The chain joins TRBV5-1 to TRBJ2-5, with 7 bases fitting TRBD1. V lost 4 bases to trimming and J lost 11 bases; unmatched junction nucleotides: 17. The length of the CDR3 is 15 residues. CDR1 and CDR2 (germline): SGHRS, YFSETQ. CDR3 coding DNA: TGCGCCAGCAGCCCTTACTGGACAGGTCCGGAGGAGCAGTACTTC. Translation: CASSPYWTGPEEQYF.

The CDR3 nucleotides read TGTGCCAGCAGCGTAGTATCCAGCGGGGGGGTTGGTGAGCAGTTCTTC. It translates to CASSVVSSGGVGEQFF. V and J are TRBV9 and TRBJ2-1, with 10 bases identical to TRBD2. Germline V gene sequence: CDR1 SGDLS, CDR2 YYNGEE. The V and J ends lost 0 bases and 9 bases, in that order; junction bases with no gene match: 9. The CDR3 consists of 16 residues.

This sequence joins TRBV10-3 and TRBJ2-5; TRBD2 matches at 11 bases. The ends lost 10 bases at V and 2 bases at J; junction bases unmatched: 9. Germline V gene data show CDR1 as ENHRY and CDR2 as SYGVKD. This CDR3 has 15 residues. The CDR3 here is CATEIGLAGQETQYF. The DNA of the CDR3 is TGTGCCACAGAGATTGGACTAGCGGGTCAAGAGACCCAGTACTTC.

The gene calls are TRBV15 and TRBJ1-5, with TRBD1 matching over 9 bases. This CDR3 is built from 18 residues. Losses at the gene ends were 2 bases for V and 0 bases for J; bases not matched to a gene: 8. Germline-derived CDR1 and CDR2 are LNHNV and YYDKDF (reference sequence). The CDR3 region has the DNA TGTGCCACCAGCAGACCGGGACAGGGTAGCTATAGCAATCAGCCCCAGCATTTT. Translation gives CATSRPGQGSYSNQPQHF.

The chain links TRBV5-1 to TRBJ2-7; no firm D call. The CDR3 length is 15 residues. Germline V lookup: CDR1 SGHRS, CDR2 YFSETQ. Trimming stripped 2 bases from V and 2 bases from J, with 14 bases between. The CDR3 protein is CASSLSSGIPYEQYF. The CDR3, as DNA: TGCGCCAGCAGCTTAAGTTCCGGAATACCCTACGAGCAGTACTTC.

The CDR3: CASSIWTGGAGRQFF. The DNA of the CDR3 is TGTGCCAGCAGCATATGGACAGGGGGCGCGGGACGGCAGTTCTTC. This chain uses TRBV11-1 with TRBJ2-1; 11 nucleotides line up with TRBD1. This CDR3 has 15 residues. Germline V gene data show CDR1 as SGHAT and CDR2 as FQDESV (reference sequence). V dropped 5 bases and J dropped 12; count of bases not matched to a gene: 12.

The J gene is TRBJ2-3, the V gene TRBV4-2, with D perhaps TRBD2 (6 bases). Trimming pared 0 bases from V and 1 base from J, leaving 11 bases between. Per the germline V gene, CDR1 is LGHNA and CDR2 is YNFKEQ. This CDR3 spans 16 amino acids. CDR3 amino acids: CASSQDRGIRTDTQYF. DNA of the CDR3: TGTGCCAGCAGCCAAGATCGCGGGATTCGCACAGATACGCAGTATTTT.

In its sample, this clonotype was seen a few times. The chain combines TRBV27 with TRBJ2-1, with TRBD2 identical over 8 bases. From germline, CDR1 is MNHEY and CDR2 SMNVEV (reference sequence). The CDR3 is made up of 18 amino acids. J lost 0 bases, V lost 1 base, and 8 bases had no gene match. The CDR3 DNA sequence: TGTGCCAGCAGTTTATTAAGCGGGGGTACTCCCTCCTACAATGAGCAGTTCTTC. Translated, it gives CASSLLSGGTPSYNEQFF.

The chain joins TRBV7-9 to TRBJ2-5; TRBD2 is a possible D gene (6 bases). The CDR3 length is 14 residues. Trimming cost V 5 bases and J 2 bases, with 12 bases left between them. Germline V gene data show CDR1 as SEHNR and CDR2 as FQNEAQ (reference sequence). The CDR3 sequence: CASSAGPTQETQYF. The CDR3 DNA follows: TGTGCCAGCAGCGCGGGACCGACTCAAGAGACCCAGTACTTC.

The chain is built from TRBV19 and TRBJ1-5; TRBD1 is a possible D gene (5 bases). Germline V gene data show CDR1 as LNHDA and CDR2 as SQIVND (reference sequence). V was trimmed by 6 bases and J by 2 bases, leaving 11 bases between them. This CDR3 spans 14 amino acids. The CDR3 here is CASSWQGGNQPQHF. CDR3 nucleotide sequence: TGTGCCAGTAGCTGGCAGGGTGGCAATCAGCCCCAGCATTTT.

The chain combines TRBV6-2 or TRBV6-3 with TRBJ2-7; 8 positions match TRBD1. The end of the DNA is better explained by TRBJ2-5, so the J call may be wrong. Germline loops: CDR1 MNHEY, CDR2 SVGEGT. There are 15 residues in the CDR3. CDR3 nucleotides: TGTGCCAGCAGGGAGGCTCAGGGGGCACGAGAGACCCAGTACTTC. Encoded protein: CASREAQGARETQYF.

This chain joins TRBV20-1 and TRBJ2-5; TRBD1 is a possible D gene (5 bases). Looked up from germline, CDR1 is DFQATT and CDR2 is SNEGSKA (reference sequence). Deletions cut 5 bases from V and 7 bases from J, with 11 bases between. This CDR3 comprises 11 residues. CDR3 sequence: CSAPLGVTQYF. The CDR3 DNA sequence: TGCAGTGCTCCCCTAGGGGTGACCCAGTACTTC.

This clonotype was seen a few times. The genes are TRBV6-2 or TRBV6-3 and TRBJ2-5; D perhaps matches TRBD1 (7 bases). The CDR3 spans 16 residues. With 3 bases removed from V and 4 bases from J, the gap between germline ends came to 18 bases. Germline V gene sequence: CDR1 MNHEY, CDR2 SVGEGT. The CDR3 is CASSYSTAGQRETQYF. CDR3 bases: TGTGCCAGCAGTTATTCAACCGCGGGACAGAGAGAGACCCAGTACTTC.

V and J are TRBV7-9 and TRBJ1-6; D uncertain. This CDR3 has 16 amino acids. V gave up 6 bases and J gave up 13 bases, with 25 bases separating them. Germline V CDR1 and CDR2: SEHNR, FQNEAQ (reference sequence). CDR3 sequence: CASSTVHRAATSPLHF. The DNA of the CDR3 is TGTGCCAGCAGTACCGTCCACCGGGCCGCAACTTCCCCCCTCCACTTT.

CDR3 in DNA: TGTGCCAGCAGCGATGGGACAGGCGAGTACAATGAGCAGTACTTC. Translation gives CASSDGTGEYNEQYF. This chain links TRBV7-2 with TRBJ2-7; 8 nucleotides align to TRBD1. The CDR3 consists of 15 residues. CDR1 and CDR2 (germline): SGHTA, FQGNSA. V was pared by 5 bases and J by 7 bases, with 13 bases of the junction left unmatched.

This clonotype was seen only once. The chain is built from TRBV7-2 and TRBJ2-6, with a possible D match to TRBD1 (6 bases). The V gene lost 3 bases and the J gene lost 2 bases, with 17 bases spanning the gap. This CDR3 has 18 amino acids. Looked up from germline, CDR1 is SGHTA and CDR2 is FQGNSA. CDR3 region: CASSFTGTPGTGANVLTF. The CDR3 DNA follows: TGTGCCAGCAGCTTTACAGGGACCCCCGGAACTGGGGCCAACGTCCTGACTTTC.

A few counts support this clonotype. The DNA for the CDR3 is TGTGCCAGCAGCTTCACCGGGACAGGATACTCTGGGGCCAACGTCCTGACTTTC. It yields the protein CASSFTGTGYSGANVLTF. V gene TRBV7-3 combines with J gene TRBJ2-6; 8 positions agree with TRBD1. The CDR3 length is 18 residues. Germline trimming cut 3 bases from V and 0 bases from J; bases unmatched to any gene: 7. In germline, CDR1 is SGHTA, CDR2 FQGTGA.

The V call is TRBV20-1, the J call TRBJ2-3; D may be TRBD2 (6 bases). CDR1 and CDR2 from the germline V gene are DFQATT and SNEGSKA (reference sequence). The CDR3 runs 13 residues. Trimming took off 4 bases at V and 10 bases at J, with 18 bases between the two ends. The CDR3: CSATGGLAEAQYF. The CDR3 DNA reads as TGCAGTGCTACCGGGGGACTCGCCGAGGCGCAGTATTTT.

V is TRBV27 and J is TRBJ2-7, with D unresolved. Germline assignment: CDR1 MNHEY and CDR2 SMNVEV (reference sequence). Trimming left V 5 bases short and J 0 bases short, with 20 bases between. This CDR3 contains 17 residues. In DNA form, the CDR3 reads TGTGCCAGCAGTAAAAATACAGAGTACTCTTGCTCCTACGAGCAGTACTTC. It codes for CASSKNTEYSCSYEQYF.

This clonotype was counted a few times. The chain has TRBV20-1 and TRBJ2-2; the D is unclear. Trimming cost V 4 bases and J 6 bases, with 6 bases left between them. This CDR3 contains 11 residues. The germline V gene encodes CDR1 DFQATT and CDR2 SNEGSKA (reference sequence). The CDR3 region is CSANRAGELFF. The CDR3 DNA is TGCAGTGCTAATAGGGCCGGGGAGCTGTTTTTT.

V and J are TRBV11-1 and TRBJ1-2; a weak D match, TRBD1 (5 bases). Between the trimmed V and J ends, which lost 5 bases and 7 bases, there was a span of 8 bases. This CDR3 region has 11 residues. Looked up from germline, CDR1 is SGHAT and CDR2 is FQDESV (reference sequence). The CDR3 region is CASSQGTGYTF. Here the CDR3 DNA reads TGTGCCAGCAGCCAAGGGACTGGCTACACCTTC.

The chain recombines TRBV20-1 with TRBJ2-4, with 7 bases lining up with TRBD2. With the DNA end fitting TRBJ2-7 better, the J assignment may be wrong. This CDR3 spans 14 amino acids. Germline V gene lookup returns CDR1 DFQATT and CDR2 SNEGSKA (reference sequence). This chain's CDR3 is CSAKDRPSGSEQYF. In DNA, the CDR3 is TGCAGTGCTAAGGATAGGCCTAGCGGATCCGAGCAGTACTTC.

In DNA, the CDR3 is TGTGCCAGTAGTATACGGGACAGTTCCTACAATGAGCAGTTCTTC. Amino acids: CASSIRDSSYNEQFF. This rearrangement joins TRBV19 to TRBJ2-1; 7 bases fit TRBD1. The length of the CDR3 is 15 residues. V lost 2 bases to trimming and J lost 1 base; unmatched junction nucleotides: 2. Germline V gene lookup returns CDR1 LNHDA and CDR2 SQIVND (reference sequence).